The 22 T cell receptor beta chains presented below share a single source sample, sequenced in a study of PD-1 blockade in classical Hodgkin lymphoma (TCRdb year 2020). Preparation of the library involved the immunoSEQ multiplex PCR assay. TCRdb carries this immuneACCESS record with in-frame sequences only. Its versions omit some clonotypes, under half of them owing to an unresolved V gene in the studies checked, with the rest unexplained. The sample has around 90,000 clones on record, around 80% of them singletons. Less than 10% of the sample comes from the top ten. In light of the paper, this sample's time point label describes: cycle 4 day 1 (C4D1), after 6 weeks of nivolumab. Every trial patient had relapsed after autologous stem cell transplantation, and cohorts A, B and C differed in prior brentuximab vedotin exposure. The source material was peripheral blood mononuclear cells (PBMCs), sampled before the fourth cycle of nivolumab. Receptor source: a human donor with classical Hodgkin lymphoma.

The V gene is TRBV6-1, the J gene TRBJ2-1; 9 bases match TRBD1. Per the germline V gene, CDR1 is MNHNS and CDR2 is SASEGT. The CDR3 runs to 15 residues. V shed 4 bases and J 3 bases; nucleotides not matched to a gene: 4. CDR3 in amino acids: CASSGQGGLYNEQFF. In DNA, the CDR3 is TGTGCCAGCAGTGGACAGGGGGGACTCTACAATGAGCAGTTCTTC.

The J gene is TRBJ2-7, the V gene TRBV11-2; D assignment may be TRBD1 or TRBD2 (6 bases each). The CDR3 sequence is 15 residues long. Between the trimmed V and J ends, which lost 3 bases and 3 bases, there was a span of 15 bases. Germline assignment: CDR1 SGHAT and CDR2 FQNNGV. CDR3 sequence (DNA): TGTGCCAGCAGCTTTGGGGGCCTGGGGGGCTACGAGCAGTACTTC. Translated: CASSFGGLGGYEQYF. Based on the CDR3 plus reference TRBV11-2 and TRBJ2-7, the full variable domain is EAGVAQSPRYKIIEKRQSVAFWCNPISGHATLYWYQQILGQGPKLLIQFQNNGVVDDSQLPKDRFSAERLKGVDSTLKIQPAKLEDSAVYLCASSFGGLGGYEQYFGPGTRLTVT.

This clone was recorded only once. A read error may produce the germline difference seen at one junction end. This rearrangement joins TRBV7-2 to TRBJ2-7; 10 bases agree with TRBD2. This CDR3 is built from 15 residues. Germline CDR1 SGHTA, CDR2 FQGNSA. The CDR3 spells CASSPRTSGSSEQYF. CDR3 nucleotide sequence: TGTGCCAGCAGCCCCCGGACTAGCGGTTCCTCCGAGCAGTACTTC.

J is TRBJ1-1 and V is TRBV19; 8 bases agree with TRBD1. V lost 1 base and J lost 6; bases outside the gene matches: 7. The length of the CDR3 is 15 residues. The germline CDR1 and CDR2 sequences are LNHDA and SQIVND (reference sequence). The chain's CDR3 is CASSIGTGRVAEAFF. The CDR3 DNA reads TGTGCCAGTAGTATAGGGACAGGGCGGGTCGCTGAAGCTTTCTTT.

V usage is TRBV7-6 and J usage is TRBJ2-7, with 8 bases matching TRBD2. The CDR3 is 15 residues long. CDR1 and CDR2 (germline): SGHVS, FNYEAQ. The V gene end was trimmed by 1 base and the J gene end by 2 bases; junction bases not matched to a gene: 4. CDR3 coding DNA: TGTGCCAGCAGCTTAGGGCTCGGGAGGGCCTACGAGCAGTACTTC. It is translated as CASSLGLGRAYEQYF.

The chain recombines TRBV7-2 with TRBJ2-7; 11 bases match TRBD2. The CDR3 length is 16 residues. Trimming took 2 bases from V and 7 from J; bases not matched to a gene: 10. CDR1 is SGHTA, CDR2 FQGNSA, per germline. CDR3 loop: CASSLWGLAGGGEQYF. CDR3 DNA sequence: TGTGCCAGCAGCTTATGGGGTCTAGCGGGGGGTGGAGAGCAGTACTTC. The complete variable domain, with remaining parts taken from reference TRBV7-2 and TRBJ2-7, reads GAGVSQSPSNKVTEKGKDVELRCDPISGHTALYWYRQSLGQGLEFLIYFQGNSAPDKSGLPSDRFSAERTGGSVSTLTIQRTQQEDSAVYLCASSLWGLAGGGEQYFGPGTRLTVT.

CDR3 nucleotide sequence: TGTGCCAGCAGCATGACGGGTTTCCACGAGCAGTACTTC. Protein product: CASSMTGFHEQYF. The chain recombines TRBV27 with TRBJ2-7; no definite D call. The CDR3 runs to 13 residues. V lost 6 bases, J lost 5 bases, and 14 bases lay in between. CDR1 MNHEY and CDR2 SMNVEV come from the germline V gene (reference sequence).

Worth noting for this clone: This specimen includes other DNA sequences encoding the same CDR3. The gene calls are TRBV2 and TRBJ1-2, with TRBD1 matching over 7 bases. Germline CDR1 SNHLY, CDR2 FYNNEI. This CDR3 is 13 amino acids long. Germline trimming cut 1 base from V and 6 bases from J; bases unmatched to any gene: 2. CDR3 in DNA: TGTGCCAGCAGTGAAGAGCAGGGGGATGGCTACACCTTC. Translated: CASSEEQGDGYTF.

This clone was detected only a few times. The chain couples TRBV5-4 to TRBJ2-5, with a weak D call TRBD1 (6 bases). The germline V and J ends were trimmed by 3 bases and 2 bases, with 14 bases remaining between them. The CDR3 runs to 15 residues. Germline V gene sequence: CDR1 SGHNT, CDR2 YYREEE (reference sequence). The CDR3 region has the DNA TGTGCCAGCAGCTCCGGCGGGCAGGGGCAAGAGACCCAGTACTTC. Translated: CASSSGGQGQETQYF. The full variable domain, completed using reference TRBV5-4 and TRBJ2-5, is ETGVTQSPTHLIKTRGQQVTLRCSSQSGHNTVSWYQQALGQGPQFIFQYYREEENGRGNFPPRFSGLQFPNYSSELNVNALELDDSALYLCASSSGGQGQETQYFGPGTRLLVL.

V is TRBV5-4 and J is TRBJ2-1; 8 positions agree with TRBD2. This CDR3 contains 13 residues. CDR1 SGHNT and CDR2 YYREEE come from the germline V gene (reference sequence). Trimming cost V 1 base and J 10 bases; bases outside gene matches: 4. CDR3 loop: CASSLWTSLEQFF. CDR3 nucleotides: TGTGCCAGCAGCTTGTGGACTAGCCTGGAGCAGTTCTTC.

The J gene is TRBJ2-7, the V gene TRBV9; TRBD1 matches 8 bases. Germline CDR1 and CDR2: SGDLS and YYNGEE. V shed 5 bases and J 3 bases; nucleotides not matched to a gene: 10. The CDR3 totals 15 residues. The CDR3 reads CASSPDRGGNYEQYF. Written as DNA, the CDR3 is TGTGCCAGCAGTCCTGACAGGGGAGGAAACTACGAGCAGTACTTC.

The V call is TRBV15, the J call TRBJ1-5, with D perhaps TRBD1 (6 bases). CDR1 is LNHNV, CDR2 YYDKDF, per germline (reference sequence). Trimming removed 0 bases from V and 2 bases from J, with 17 bases in between. There are 18 residues in the CDR3. Here the CDR3 reads CATSRDGWGARGNQPQHF. The CDR3 coding sequence is TGTGCCACCAGCAGAGATGGGTGGGGGGCGCGGGGCAATCAGCCCCAGCATTTT.

CDR3 sequence reads: CASSFAAGGHTDTQYF. The CDR3 bases are TGTGCCAGCAGCTTCGCAGCGGGGGGACACACAGATACGCAGTATTTT. V and J are TRBV7-9 and TRBJ2-3, with 9 bases that match TRBD2. J lost 2 bases, V lost 3 bases, and 6 bases had no gene match. Looked up from germline, CDR1 is SEHNR and CDR2 is FQNEAQ (reference sequence). This CDR3 is built from 16 residues.

The CDR3 is CASSRTSHEQYF. The DNA for the CDR3 is TGTGCCAGCAGCCGGACTAGCCACGAGCAGTACTTC. The chain couples TRBV11-3 to TRBJ2-7; 8 positions match TRBD2. The germline V gene encodes CDR1 SGHNT and CDR2 YENEEA. The CDR3 length is 12 residues. The V gene end was trimmed by 5 bases and the J gene end by 5 bases; junction bases not matched to a gene: 2.

The rearrangement joins TRBV6-1 to TRBJ1-3, with a weak D call TRBD1 (6 bases). Germline lookup yields CDR1 MNHNS and CDR2 SASEGT. V was pared by 0 bases and J by 0 bases, with 12 bases between. The CDR3 is made up of 17 amino acids. The CDR3 loop is CASSEAQTGYSGNTIYF. For the CDR3, the DNA is TGTGCCAGCAGTGAAGCCCAAACAGGGTACTCTGGAAACACCATATATTTT.

This chain links TRBV5-6 with TRBJ1-1; D remains unclear. Per the germline V gene, CDR1 is SGHDT and CDR2 is YYEEEE. V shed 1 base and J shed 4 bases, with 8 bases lying between them. This CDR3 has 13 amino acids. DNA for the CDR3: TGTGCCAGCAGCTTGTTCTGGGGCACTGAAGCTTTCTTT. Translating it yields CASSLFWGTEAFF. The variable domain in full, completed from reference TRBV5-6 and TRBJ1-1, reads DAGVTQSPTHLIKTRGQQVTLRCSPKSGHDTVSWYQQALGQGPQFIFQYYEEEERQRGNFPDRFSGHQFPNYSSELNVNALLLGDSALYLCASSLFWGTEAFFGQGTRLTVV.

This clone was recorded a few times. V gene TRBV5-1 combines with J gene TRBJ2-2; the match to TRBD2 covers 10 bases. The CDR3 consists of 17 residues. In germline, CDR1 is SGHRS, CDR2 YFSETQ. After removal of 4 bases from V and 5 bases from J, the junction contained 11 bases not matched to a gene. CDR3 sequence: CASSAASGSIATGELFF. The DNA for the CDR3 is TGCGCCAGCAGCGCCGCTAGCGGGAGTATCGCTACCGGGGAGCTGTTTTTT.

The rearrangement joins TRBV5-8 to TRBJ1-4, with 9 bases identical to TRBD1. Unmatched junction bases numbered 7, after V lost 3 bases and J lost 7 bases. The CDR3 is 15 amino acids. Germline V gene lookup returns CDR1 SGHTS and CDR2 YDEGEE. CDR3 sequence: CASSSGTGLIEKLFF. CDR3 DNA sequence: TGTGCCAGCAGCTCCGGGACAGGGTTAATTGAAAAACTGTTTTTT.

The chain has TRBV18 and TRBJ2-2; a possible D gene is TRBD2 (5 bases). Trimming took 4 bases from V and 5 from J, leaving 11 bases between them. CDR1 KGHSH and CDR2 LQKENI come from the germline V gene. This CDR3 contains 14 residues. CDR3 amino acids: CASSLLRETGELFF. The CDR3 bases are TGTGCCAGCTCACTACTACGGGAAACCGGGGAGCTGTTTTTT. The complete variable domain, with remaining parts taken from reference TRBV18 and TRBJ2-2, reads NAGVMQNPRHLVRRRGQEARLRCSPMKGHSHVYWYRQLPEEGLKFMVYLQKENIIDESGMPKERFSAEFPKEGPSILRIQQVVRGDSAAYFCASSLLRETGELFFGEGSRLTVL.

The V call is TRBV7-2, the J call TRBJ1-5, with TRBD1 as a possible D gene (6 bases). CDR1 is SGHTA, CDR2 FQGNSA, per germline. The V end was cut by 1 base, the J end by 3 bases, with 10 bases between. The CDR3 has 15 residues. As DNA, the CDR3 is TGTGCCAGCAGCTTAGTACAGGGTCCCAATCAGCCCCAGCATTTT. This encodes CASSLVQGPNQPQHF.

This clone has more than one count but fewer than ten. J is TRBJ2-5 and V is TRBV6-5; the D gene is possibly TRBD1 (5 bases). The germline CDR1 and CDR2 sequences are MNHEY and SVGAGI. V gave up 6 bases and J gave up 2 bases, with 16 bases separating them. The CDR3 runs 15 residues. DNA of the CDR3: TGTGCCAGCAGCTCCCCGCCAGACAGTCAAGAGACCCAGTACTTC. This translates into CASSSPPDSQETQYF.

This clone was counted once. The chain has TRBV15 and TRBJ2-1; 9 nucleotides align to TRBD2. CDR1 and CDR2 from the germline V gene are LNHNV and YYDKDF (reference sequence). After removal of 2 bases from V and 2 bases from J, the junction contained 1 base not matched to a gene. The length of the CDR3 is 15 residues. As DNA, the CDR3 is TGTGCCACCAGCAGACCTAGCGGGACCTACAATGAGCAGTTCTTC. Translation gives CATSRPSGTYNEQFF.